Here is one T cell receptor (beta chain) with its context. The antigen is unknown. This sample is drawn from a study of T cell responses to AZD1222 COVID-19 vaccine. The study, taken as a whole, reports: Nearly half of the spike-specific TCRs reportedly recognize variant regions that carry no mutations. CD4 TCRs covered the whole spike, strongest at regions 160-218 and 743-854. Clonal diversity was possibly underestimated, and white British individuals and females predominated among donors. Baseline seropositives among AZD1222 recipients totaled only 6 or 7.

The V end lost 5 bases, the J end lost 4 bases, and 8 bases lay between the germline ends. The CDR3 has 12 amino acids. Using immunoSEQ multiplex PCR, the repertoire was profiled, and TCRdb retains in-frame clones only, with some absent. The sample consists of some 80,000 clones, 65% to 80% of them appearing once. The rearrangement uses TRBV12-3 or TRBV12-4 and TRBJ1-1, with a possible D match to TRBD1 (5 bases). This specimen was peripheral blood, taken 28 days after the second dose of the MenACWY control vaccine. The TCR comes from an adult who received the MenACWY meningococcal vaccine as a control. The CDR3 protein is CASSGGSTEAFF. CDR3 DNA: TGTGCCAGCAGTGGGGGTAGCACTGAAGCTTTCTTT.